The following is a T cell receptor beta chain sequence with its context. What it binds is unknown. A quantity of roughly 0.5 to 1 ug RNA underwent reverse transcription using random hexamers. It was immunoSEQ multiplex PCR that amplified TCR beta CDR3 across 54 Vbeta and 13 Jbeta. A single record per CDR3 protein comes from TCRdb applying MiXCR to the immunoSEQ multiplex PCR reads. Of 160,000 or so distinct CDR3 sequences listed, approximately 93% were seen once; the top ten hold 0.2% to 0.25%. This CDR3 spans 14 amino acids. V was shortened by 6 bases and J by 2 bases, with 14 bases between the two germline ends. Germline CDR1 reads SEHNR; CDR2 reads FQNEAQ (reference sequence). This record belongs to a study of CD8 T cells in Susac syndrome. Whole-study results and caveats: The study conceded that relatively few individuals underwent its TCR sequencing and HLA analysis.

Sequencing of TCR beta drew on CD8+ and CD4+ T cells from blood. The TEMRA cells underwent FACS enrichment, while the CD8+ and CD4+ T cells underwent negative isolation. The sample consisted of CD8+ T cells from PBMCs. The source of this sequence is a human donor with multiple sclerosis. The chain carries TRBV7-9 and TRBJ2-7; D is perhaps TRBD1 or TRBD2 (5 bases each). This chain's CDR3 is CASRRDGRTYEQYF. CDR3 nucleotide sequence: TGTGCCAGCAGACGGGACGGACGAACCTACGAGCAGTACTTC.